The T cell receptor (beta chain) described here comes from a study of cytomegalovirus exposure and HLA in healthy donors. Vbeta (60) and Jbeta (13) primers were used in the PCR. Here immunoSEQ multiplex PCR was the method, and the copy in TCRdb shows in-frame clones only, minus some. This table has around 190,000 clones, more than 65% appearing once. J was trimmed by 1 base and V by 0 bases; bases with no gene match: 1. The CDR3 is made up of 16 amino acids. From germline, CDR1 is MNHNS and CDR2 SASEGT. This chain connects TRBV6-1 to TRBJ2-3; 10 bases are a match to TRBD2. The TCR originated in a man aged 40-49 years in good health and CMV-seropositive. Sequencing was carried out using PBMCs. The CDR3 DNA follows: TGTGCCAGCAGTGAAGCGCTAGCGGGGGGCACAGATACGCAGTATTTT. Amino acids: CASSEALAGGTDTQYF.